This passage covers 16 T cell receptor beta chains from one sample sequenced in a study of CD8+CD57+ T cells in acquired aplastic anemia. Genomic DNA constituted the template upon which TCR beta VDJ and CDR3 profiling was performed. TCRdb ran MiXCR on the reads and lists one entry per CDR3 protein. The sample has some 150,000 distinct CDR3 sequences, 70% to 75% seen once. Patients picked for sequencing had shown CD8+CD57+ cell expansion detected by flow cytometry. The sample comprised sorted CD4+, CD8+, or CD8+CD57+ T cells (not recorded which) from PBMCs. These receptors all stem from a human donor with aplastic anemia.

V is TRBV7-4 and J is TRBJ1-6; D is perhaps TRBD1 (5 bases). V shed 7 bases and J shed 10 bases, with 20 bases lying between them. The CDR3 has 15 amino acids. Looked up from germline, CDR1 is SGHVT and CDR2 is SQSDAQ. The CDR3 DNA is TGTGCCAGCATCCTCTCCAGGGATCGAGGGTCACCCCTCCACTTT. Protein sequence: CASILSRDRGSPLHF.

This chain uses TRBV20-1 with TRBJ1-1; a possible D gene is TRBD1 (5 bases). Germline values: CDR1 DFQATT, CDR2 SNEGSKA (reference sequence). This CDR3 spans 12 amino acids. V was pared by 6 bases and J by 7 bases, with 15 bases between. The CDR3 nucleotides are TGCAGTGCGTCCTCAGGGACCCATGAAGCTTTCTTT. Translated, it gives CSASSGTHEAFF.

This sequence joins TRBV2 and TRBJ1-5, with D unresolved. Trimming cost V 2 bases and J 2 bases, with 7 bases left between them. Germline CDR1 reads SNHLY; CDR2 reads FYNNEI. The CDR3 has 14 amino acids. The CDR3 nucleotides read TGTGCCAGCAGTGAATCCCAGGGCAATCAGCCCCAGCATTTT. Amino acids: CASSESQGNQPQHF.

This chain connects TRBV2 to TRBJ1-2, with TRBD1 identical over 7 bases. Germline CDR1 reads SNHLY; CDR2 reads FYNNEI. V gave up 9 bases and J gave up 5 bases; unmatched junction bases: 12. This CDR3 is 14 amino acids long. The CDR3 sequence is CARRQGKTPYGYTF. The CDR3 DNA is TGTGCCAGAAGACAGGGAAAAACCCCATATGGCTACACCTTC.

The chain is built from TRBV10-3 and TRBJ1-5; D call uncertain. The germline V gene has CDR1 ENHRY and CDR2 SYGVKD. The CDR3 consists of 13 residues. Trimming cost V 0 bases and J 5 bases, with 5 bases left between them. This CDR3 is CAISESTDQPQHF. As DNA, the CDR3 is TGTGCCATCAGTGAGTCTACGGATCAGCCCCAGCATTTT.

This clonotype is labeled medium-sized. V and J are TRBV7-2 and TRBJ2-7, with D maybe TRBD2 (5 bases). Trimming took off 1 base at V and 12 bases at J, with 16 bases between the two ends. This CDR3 spans 13 amino acids. Germline-derived CDR1 and CDR2 are SGHTA and FQGNSA. The CDR3 bases are TGTGCCAGCAGCTTAGGTTTTGGAGCGGTTCCGTACTTC. Translating gives CASSLGFGAVPYF.

The rearrangement links TRBV2 to TRBJ1-5; D not resolved. This CDR3 contains 14 residues. CDR1 is SNHLY, CDR2 FYNNEI, per germline. Trimming stripped 6 bases from V and 6 bases from J, with 15 bases between. CDR3 protein: CASSLPAEGQPQHF. The CDR3 DNA sequence: TGTGCCAGCAGCCTACCAGCAGAGGGTCAGCCCCAGCATTTT.

The V gene is TRBV10-2, the J gene TRBJ2-5, with a tentative D call TRBD1 (6 bases). CDR1 WSHSY and CDR2 SAAADI come from the germline V gene. This CDR3 has 16 residues. Trimming removed 6 bases at V and 5 bases at J, with 22 bases between. CDR3 region: CASSQDTGRGAETQYF. CDR3 sequence (DNA): TGCGCCAGCAGCCAAGATACTGGCAGGGGCGCCGAGACCCAGTACTTC.

In this sample, this clonotype turned up once. V is TRBV9 and J is TRBJ1-2, with a tentative D call TRBD1 (6 bases). The germline V gene has CDR1 SGDLS and CDR2 YYNGEE. The CDR3 extends over 13 amino acids. The ends were cut back, 3 bases at V and 4 bases at J, with 10 bases in the middle. CDR3 bases: TGTGCCAGCAGCGCAGGGGATCCCTATGGCTACACCTTC. Encoded protein: CASSAGDPYGYTF.

The V and J genes are TRBV10-3 and TRBJ2-5; a weak D match, TRBD2 (6 bases). Germline V CDR1 and CDR2: ENHRY, SYGVKD. V lost 4 bases, J lost 5 bases, and 8 bases lay in between. CDR3 length: 12 residues. The CDR3 DNA follows: TGTGCCATCAGTGGTGGGGGGGAGACCCAGTACTTC. Its protein product is CAISGGGETQYF.

In this sample, this clonotype turned up once. The chain links TRBV24-1 to TRBJ2-7, with TRBD1 matching 7 bases. The CDR3 is made up of 12 amino acids. Germline CDR1 reads KGHDR; CDR2 reads SFDVKD. After removal of 6 bases from V and 3 bases from J, the junction contained 1 base not matched to a gene. The CDR3 DNA sequence: TGTGCCACCAGTTGGGACAGCTACGAGCAGTACTTC. Protein product: CATSWDSYEQYF.

V is TRBV15 and J is TRBJ1-2, with D perhaps matching TRBD1 (6 bases). Germline V lookup: CDR1 LNHNV, CDR2 YYDKDF (reference sequence). This CDR3 region has 15 residues. The ends were cut back, 8 bases at V and 4 bases at J, with 20 bases in the middle. CDR3 DNA: TGTGCCACCCAAAAGGGCCAGGACAGATCCTATGGCTACACCTTC. It specifies CATQKGQDRSYGYTF.

The chain has TRBV11-1 and TRBJ1-1, with D tentatively TRBD1 (6 bases). From germline, CDR1 is SGHAT and CDR2 FQDESV (reference sequence). V was pared by 3 bases and J by 1 base, with 9 bases between. CDR3 length: 14 residues. The CDR3 region is CASSFRQANTEAFF. As DNA, the CDR3 is TGTGCCAGCAGCTTCAGACAGGCGAACACTGAAGCTTTCTTT.

This clonotype was picked up many times. A much larger clone differs by one base, so this may be a read error. The chain employs TRBV29-1 and TRBJ1-1, with TRBD1 identical over 7 bases. Germline values: CDR1 SQVTM, CDR2 ANQGSEA. Losses at the gene ends were 7 bases for V and 7 bases for J; bases not matched to a gene: 9. This CDR3 is built from 12 residues. In DNA, the CDR3 is TGCAGCGCCTTGAACAGGGGCCATGAAGCTTTCTTT. Its protein product is CSALNRGHEAFF.

The rearrangement uses TRBV7-2 and TRBJ2-7, with no clear D. The CDR3 is 12 amino acids. V lost 2 bases, J lost 7 bases, and 9 bases lay in between. CDR1 SGHTA and CDR2 FQGNSA come from the germline V gene. As DNA, the CDR3 is TGTGCCAGCAGCTTAAATCTGGGGGAGCAGTACTTC. It is translated as CASSLNLGEQYF. Filled out from reference TRBV7-2 and TRBJ2-7, the complete variable domain reads GAGVSQSPSNKVTEKGKDVELRCDPISGHTALYWYRQSLGQGLEFLIYFQGNSAPDKSGLPSDRFSAERTGGSVSTLTIQRTQQEDSAVYLCASSLNLGEQYFGPGTRLTVT.

V usage is TRBV7-9 and J usage is TRBJ2-5; D possibly uses TRBD1 or TRBD2 (6 bases each). The CDR3 is made up of 17 amino acids. The V and J ends lost 3 bases and 4 bases respectively, with 21 bases between them. Germline CDR1 reads SEHNR; CDR2 reads FQNEAQ (reference sequence). The CDR3 DNA reads as TGTGCCAGCAGCTTCCGGAGGGGGACGGGAAGGGGAGAGACCCAGTACTTC. Its protein product is CASSFRRGTGRGETQYF.